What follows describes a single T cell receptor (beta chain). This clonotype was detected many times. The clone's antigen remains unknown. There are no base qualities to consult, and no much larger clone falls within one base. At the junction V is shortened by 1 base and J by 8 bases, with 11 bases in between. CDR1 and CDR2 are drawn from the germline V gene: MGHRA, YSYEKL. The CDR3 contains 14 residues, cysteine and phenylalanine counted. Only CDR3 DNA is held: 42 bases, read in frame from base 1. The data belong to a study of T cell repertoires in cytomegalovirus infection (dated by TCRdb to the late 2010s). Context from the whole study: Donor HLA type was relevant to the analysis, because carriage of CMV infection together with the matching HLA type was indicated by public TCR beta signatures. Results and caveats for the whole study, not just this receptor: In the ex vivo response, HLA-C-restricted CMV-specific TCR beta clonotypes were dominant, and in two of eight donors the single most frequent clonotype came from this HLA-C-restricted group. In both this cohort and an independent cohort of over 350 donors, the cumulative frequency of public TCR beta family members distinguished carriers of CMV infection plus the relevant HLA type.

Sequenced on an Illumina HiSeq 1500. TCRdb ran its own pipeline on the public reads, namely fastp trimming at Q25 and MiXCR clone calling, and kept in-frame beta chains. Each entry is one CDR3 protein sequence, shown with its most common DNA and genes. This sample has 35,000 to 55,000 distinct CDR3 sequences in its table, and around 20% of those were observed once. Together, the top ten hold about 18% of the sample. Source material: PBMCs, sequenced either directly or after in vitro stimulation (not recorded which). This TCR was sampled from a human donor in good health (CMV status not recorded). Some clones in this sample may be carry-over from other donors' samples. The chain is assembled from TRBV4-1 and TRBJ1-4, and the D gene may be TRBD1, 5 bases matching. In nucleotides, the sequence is TGCGCCAGCAGCCAAGCAAGGGGTCGAGAAAAACTGTTTTTT. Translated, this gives CASSQARGREKLFF.